The text below deals with one TCR beta chain. Its antigen is not known. Measured with immunoSEQ multiplex PCR; TCRdb has only the in-frame clones, and not every one. This table holds about 70,000 clones, about 86% found once. This record comes from a study of T cells in localized non-small cell lung cancer. Study findings and constraints: Heterogeneity remains possible because sequencing was limited to only one tumor region. A median of around 52 clones ranked among the top 100 in tumor appeared in adjacent lung. Tumor trailed uninvolved adjacent lung in T cell clonality, which peaked there.

Trimming removed 4 bases from V and 3 bases from J, with 10 bases in between. The CDR3 loop spans 13 amino acids. From germline, CDR1 is MNHNS and CDR2 SASEGT. The rearrangement uses TRBV6-1 and TRBJ2-7, with D perhaps matching TRBD1 (5 bases). The clonotype comes from a male donor aged 60 or over with stage III squamous cell lung carcinoma. Sequences were derived from peripheral blood, sampled before any cancer treatment. CDR3 in DNA: TGTGCCAGCAGTGTAGACAGATACTACGAGCAGTACTTC. This encodes CASSVDRYYEQYF.